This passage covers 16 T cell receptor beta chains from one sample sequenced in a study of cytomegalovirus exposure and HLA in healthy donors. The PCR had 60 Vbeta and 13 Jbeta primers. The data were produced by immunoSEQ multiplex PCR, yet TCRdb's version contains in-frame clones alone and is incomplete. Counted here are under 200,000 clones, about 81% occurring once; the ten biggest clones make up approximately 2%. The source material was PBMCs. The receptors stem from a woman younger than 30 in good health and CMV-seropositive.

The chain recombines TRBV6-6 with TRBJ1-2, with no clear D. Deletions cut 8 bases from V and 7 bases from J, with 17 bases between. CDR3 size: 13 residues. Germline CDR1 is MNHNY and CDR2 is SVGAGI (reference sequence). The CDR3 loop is CASLASLAGGYTF. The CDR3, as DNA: TGTGCCAGCCTGGCGTCTCTGGCGGGTGGCTACACCTTC.

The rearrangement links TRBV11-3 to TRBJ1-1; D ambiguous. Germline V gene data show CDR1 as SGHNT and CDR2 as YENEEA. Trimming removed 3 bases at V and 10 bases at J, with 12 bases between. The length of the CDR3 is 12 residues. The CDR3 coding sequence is TGTGCCAGCAGCTTGCGCGGGGTCGGAGCTTTCTTT. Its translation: CASSLRGVGAFF.

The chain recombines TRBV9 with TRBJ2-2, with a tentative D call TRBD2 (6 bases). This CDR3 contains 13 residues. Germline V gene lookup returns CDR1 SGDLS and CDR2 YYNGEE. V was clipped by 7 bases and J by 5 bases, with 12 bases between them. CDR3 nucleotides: TGTGCCAGCGAGGGACTGGGGACCGGGGAGCTGTTTTTT. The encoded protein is CASEGLGTGELFF.

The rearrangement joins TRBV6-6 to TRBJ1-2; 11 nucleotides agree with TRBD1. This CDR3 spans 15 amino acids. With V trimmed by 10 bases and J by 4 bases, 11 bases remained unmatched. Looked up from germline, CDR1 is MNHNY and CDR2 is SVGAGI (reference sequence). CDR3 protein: CATLSGGTGGYGYTF. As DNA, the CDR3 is TGTGCCACCCTTTCTGGGGGGACAGGGGGCTATGGCTACACCTTC.

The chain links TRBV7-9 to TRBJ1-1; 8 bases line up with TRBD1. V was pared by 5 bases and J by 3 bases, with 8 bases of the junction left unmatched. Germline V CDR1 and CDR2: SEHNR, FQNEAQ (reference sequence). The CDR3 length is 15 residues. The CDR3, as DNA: TGTGCCAGCAGCATAACCACAGGGGGGGACACTGAAGCTTTCTTT. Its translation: CASSITTGGDTEAFF.

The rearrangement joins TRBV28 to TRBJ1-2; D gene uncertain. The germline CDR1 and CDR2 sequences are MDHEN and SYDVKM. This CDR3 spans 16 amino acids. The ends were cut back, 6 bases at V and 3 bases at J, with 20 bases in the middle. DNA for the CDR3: TGTGCCAGCAGCCACTCCGCCGACAAGAGGGACTATGGCTACACCTTC. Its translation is CASSHSADKRDYGYTF.

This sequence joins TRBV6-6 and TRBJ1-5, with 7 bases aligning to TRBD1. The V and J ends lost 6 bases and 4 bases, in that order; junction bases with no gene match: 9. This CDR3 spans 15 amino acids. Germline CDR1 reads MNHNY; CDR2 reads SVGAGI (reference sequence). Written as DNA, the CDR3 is TGTGCCAGCAGCCCGAAACAGGGGTGGAATCAGCCCCAGCATTTT. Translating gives CASSPKQGWNQPQHF.

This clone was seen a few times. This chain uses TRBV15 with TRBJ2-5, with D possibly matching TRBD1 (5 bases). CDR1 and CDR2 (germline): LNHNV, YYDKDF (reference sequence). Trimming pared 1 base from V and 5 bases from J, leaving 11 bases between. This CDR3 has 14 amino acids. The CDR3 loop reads CATSRVGDRETQYF. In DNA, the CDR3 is TGTGCCACCAGCAGAGTAGGGGATCGGGAGACCCAGTACTTC. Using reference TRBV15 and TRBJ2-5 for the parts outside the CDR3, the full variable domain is DAMVIQNPRYQVTQFGKPVTLSCSQTLNHNVMYWYQQKSSQAPKLLFHYYDKDFNNEADTPDNFQSRRPNTSFCFLDIRSPGLGDTAMYLCATSRVGDRETQYFGPGTRLLVL.

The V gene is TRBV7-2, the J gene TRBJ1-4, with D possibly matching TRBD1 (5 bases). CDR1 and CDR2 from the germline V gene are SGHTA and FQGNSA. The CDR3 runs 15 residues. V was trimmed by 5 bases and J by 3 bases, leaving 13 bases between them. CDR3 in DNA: TGTGCCAGCAGCCCCAGGGCTGCGGCTAATGAAAAACTGTTTTTT. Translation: CASSPRAAANEKLFF.

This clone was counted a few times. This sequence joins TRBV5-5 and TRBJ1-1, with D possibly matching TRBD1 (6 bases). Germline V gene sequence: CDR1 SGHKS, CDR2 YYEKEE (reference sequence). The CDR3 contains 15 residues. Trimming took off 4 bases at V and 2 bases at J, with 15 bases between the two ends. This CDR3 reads CASSRATGPNTEAFF. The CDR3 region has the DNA TGTGCCAGCAGCCGAGCAACAGGGCCCAACACTGAAGCTTTCTTT.

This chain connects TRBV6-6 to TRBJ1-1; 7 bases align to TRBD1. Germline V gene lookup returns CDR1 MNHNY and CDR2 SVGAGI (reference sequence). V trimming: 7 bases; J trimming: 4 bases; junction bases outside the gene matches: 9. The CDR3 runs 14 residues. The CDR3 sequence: CASIFRGIITEAFF. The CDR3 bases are TGTGCCAGCATCTTCAGGGGGATCATCACTGAAGCTTTCTTT.

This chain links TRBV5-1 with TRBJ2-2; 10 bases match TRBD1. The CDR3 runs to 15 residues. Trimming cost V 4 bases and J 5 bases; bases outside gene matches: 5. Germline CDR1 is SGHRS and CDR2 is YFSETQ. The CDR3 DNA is TGCGCCAGCAGCCTAGGGACAGGGGAAACCGGGGAGCTGTTTTTT. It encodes CASSLGTGETGELFF.

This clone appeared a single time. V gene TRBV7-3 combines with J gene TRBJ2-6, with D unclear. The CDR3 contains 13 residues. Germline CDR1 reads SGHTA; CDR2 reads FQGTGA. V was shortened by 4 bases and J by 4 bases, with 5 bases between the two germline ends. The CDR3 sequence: CASSSGGANVLTF. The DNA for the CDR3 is TGTGCCAGCAGCTCCGGGGGGGCCAACGTCCTGACTTTC.

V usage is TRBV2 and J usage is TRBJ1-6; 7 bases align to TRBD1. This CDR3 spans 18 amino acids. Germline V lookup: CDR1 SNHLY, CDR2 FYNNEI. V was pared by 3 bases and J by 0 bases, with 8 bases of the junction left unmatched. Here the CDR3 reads CASSERGAGGSYNSPLHF. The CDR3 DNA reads TGTGCCAGCAGTGAGCGCGGAGCAGGGGGCTCCTATAATTCACCCCTCCACTTT.

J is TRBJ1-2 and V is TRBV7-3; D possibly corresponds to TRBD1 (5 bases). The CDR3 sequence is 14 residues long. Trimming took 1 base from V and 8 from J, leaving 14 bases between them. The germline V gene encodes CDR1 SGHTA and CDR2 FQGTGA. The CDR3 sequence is CASSLKSRVDGYTF. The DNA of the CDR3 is TGTGCCAGCAGCTTAAAATCCAGGGTGGACGGCTACACCTTC.

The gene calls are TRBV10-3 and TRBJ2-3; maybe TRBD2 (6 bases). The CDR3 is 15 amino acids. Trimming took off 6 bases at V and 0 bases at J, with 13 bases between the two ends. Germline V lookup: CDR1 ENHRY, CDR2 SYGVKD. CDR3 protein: CAIRAEGLSTDTQYF. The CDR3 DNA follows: TGTGCCATCAGGGCGGAGGGGCTTAGCACAGATACGCAGTATTTT.